This T cell receptor (beta chain) was sequenced for a study of blood T cell repertoires in COVID-19. Study overall: The United States, Italy and Spain were the sources of the acute and convalescent COVID-19 samples. T cells, B-cell-depleted T cells, or PBMCs supplied cDNA or gDNA.

Recruits, aged about 18 to 95 years, lived in 24 US areas. Original processing methods: Amplification of reference gene primers provided the estimated nucleated cell counts. Some clones are missing from TCRdb's copy, which holds only in-frame ones; the method was immunoSEQ multiplex PCR. V and J calls and clone size are copied from that table; D and trimming were computed from the DNA. The sample contains about 280,000 clones, 85% of which appear only once. The sequence came from a woman aged 50 to 65 who had recovered from COVID-19. The sequenced sample was PBMCs or T cells enriched from blood (not recorded which).

CDR3: CASSEAYNEQFF. The CDR3 coding sequence is TGCGCCAGCAGCGAAGCGTATAATGAGCAGTTCTTC. The chain carries TRBV5-1 and TRBJ2-1; no firm D call. The CDR3 consists of 12 residues. V was shortened by 4 bases and J by 7 bases, with 9 bases between the two germline ends. The germline V gene encodes CDR1 SGHRS and CDR2 YFSETQ.